These 5 T cell receptor beta chains were all obtained from the same sample, sequenced in a study of shared clonotypes between healthy human individuals. Profiled with immunoSEQ multiplex PCR; TCRdb holds only in-frame clones, not every one. Of over 850,000 clones in the sample, 75% to 80% were seen once. Material for sequencing was memory CD4+ T cells from PBMCs. Documented subset: CD45RA-negative fraction. All receptors derive from a man aged 18 to 30 in good health. Some clones in this sample may be carry-over from other donors' samples.

This clone has more than one count but fewer than ten. A single base separates this from a much larger clone, so it may be a read error. The identical CDR3 is also encoded by other nucleotide sequences in the sample. The rearrangement links TRBV9 to TRBJ1-1, with no clear D. V lost 2 bases, J lost 1 base, and 6 bases lay in between. Germline V gene lookup returns CDR1 SGDLS and CDR2 YYNGEE. The CDR3 totals 13 residues. The CDR3 DNA reads TGTGCCAGCAGCGTCGCAGGGAACACTGAAGCTTTCTTT. Translating it yields CASSVAGNTEAFF.

This clone appeared once. The chain uses TRBV27 and TRBJ2-7; the D is unclear. With 3 bases removed from V and 4 bases from J, the gap between germline ends came to 16 bases. Per the germline V gene, CDR1 is MNHEY and CDR2 is SMNVEV (reference sequence). The CDR3 runs 15 residues. The CDR3 bases are TGTGCCAGCAGTTTGAGTACTTACTCCCTATACGAGCAGTACTTC. Protein product: CASSLSTYSLYEQYF.

The gene calls are TRBV27 and TRBJ1-4; D is ambiguous. The CDR3 loop spans 16 amino acids. Germline V CDR1 and CDR2: MNHEY, SMNVEV (reference sequence). Trimming took off 1 base at V and 8 bases at J, with 17 bases between the two ends. CDR3 bases: TGTGCCAGCAGTTTATTCGGCCGGCAGAGTAGGGAAAAACTGTTTTTT. Encoded protein: CASSLFGRQSREKLFF.

The chain combines TRBV25-1 with TRBJ1-1; possible D gene TRBD1, 5 bases. The CDR3 runs 13 residues. V was clipped by 6 bases and J by 4 bases, with 12 bases between them. The germline V gene encodes CDR1 MGHDK and CDR2 SYGVNS. CDR3 amino acids: CASRRGEGTEAFF. CDR3 coding DNA: TGTGCCAGCAGGCGAGGGGAAGGCACTGAAGCTTTCTTT.

This clone has only one observation. The genes are TRBV2 and TRBJ2-5; D is undetermined. There are 11 residues in the CDR3. CDR1 and CDR2 (germline): SNHLY, FYNNEI. The V gene lost 0 bases and the J gene lost 6 bases, with 2 bases spanning the gap. The CDR3 region is CASSEAQTQYF. For the CDR3, the DNA is TGTGCCAGCAGTGAAGCGCAGACCCAGTACTTC. Filled out from reference TRBV2 and TRBJ2-5, the complete variable domain reads EPEVTQTPSHQVTQMGQEVILRCVPISNHLYFYWYRQILGQKVEFLVSFYNNEISEKSEIFDDQFSVERPDGSNFTLKIRSTKLEDSAMYFCASSEAQTQYFGPGTRLLVL.